The T cell receptor (beta chain) under discussion was sequenced for a study of blood T cell repertoires in COVID-19. Across the study: Sites in the United States, Italy and Spain provided acute and convalescent COVID-19 samples. Sample material is recorded as cDNA or gDNA derived from T cells, B-cell-depleted T cells, or PBMCs.

Original analysis: It was from reference gene primer amplification that nucleated cell counts were estimated. Using immunoSEQ multiplex PCR, the repertoire was profiled, and TCRdb retains in-frame clones only, with some absent. The V and J calls and clone size were taken over from that table, and D and trimming were inferred from the DNA. There are about 33,000 clones in the sample; more than 80% occur only once, and roughly 7.3% lies in the top ten. Germline CDR1 and CDR2: SGHDN and FVKESK. V lost 7 bases and J 0 bases, leaving 18 bases between the germline ends. The CDR3 consists of 16 residues. Sequenced: peripheral blood. This receptor was identified in a human donor in a cohort sampled during active COVID-19. V gene TRBV14 combines with J gene TRBJ1-1; possibly TRBD1 for D (5 bases). CDR3 DNA sequence: TGTGCCAGCACCCCAGGGAGGGATCTCATGAACACTGAAGCTTTCTTT. Translation: CASTPGRDLMNTEAFF.